Given below is one T cell receptor (beta chain) in context. The antigen is undetermined. These data originate in a study of shared clonotypes between healthy human individuals. Whole-study findings and limits: Despite large depth, sorted-subset datasets appeared incompletely sequenced.

Trimming left V 3 bases short and J 5 bases short, with 10 bases between. The CDR3 loop spans 14 amino acids. The germline CDR1 and CDR2 sequences are SGHAT and FQNNGV. TCRdb keeps only in-frame clones here, not all; method: immunoSEQ multiplex PCR. The table records some 120,000 clones, around 68% of them present only once. Sequencing was carried out using memory CD8+ T cells sorted from blood. The subset denotes: CD45RO+ cells pooled with CCR7-negative TemRA cells. The receptor comes from a woman aged 25-40 years in good health. The genes are TRBV11-2 and TRBJ2-2; D remains unclear. The CDR3 spells CASSFSDLTGELFF. CDR3 coding DNA: TGTGCCAGCAGCTTCTCGGACCTAACCGGGGAGCTGTTTTTT.